The clone carrying this T cell receptor (beta chain) came up many times. The data were taken from a study of T-cell reconstitution after alpha-beta-depleted transplantation in children. Germline V lookup: CDR1 DFQATT, CDR2 SNEGSKA (reference sequence). The V and J ends lost 6 bases and 4 bases respectively, with 18 bases between them. CDR3 length equals 14 residues. Unique molecular identifiers were incorporated into the prepared TCRbeta library. TCRdb called the PCR reads again in MiXCR, with one record for every CDR3 protein. The table lists fewer than 400,000 distinct CDR3 sequences, roughly 20% of them singletons.

The J gene is TRBJ1-2, the V gene TRBV20-1; maybe TRBD1 (5 bases). The TCR originated in a human donor who donated a stem cell graft to a child with acute myeloid leukemia. Sequencing was performed on PBMCs from the stem cell graft donor, taken from the stem cell graft. CDR3 DNA: TGCAGTGCGAGACGGGGGAGGGCCACCTATGGCTACACCTTC. This translates into CSARRGRATYGYTF.